The 24 T cell receptor beta chains listed next were all sequenced from one sample in a study of shared T cell receptors in the human thymus. Method: immunoSEQ multiplex PCR; TCRdb's copy keeps in-frame clones and lacks some. This sample carries 540,000 or so clones, approximately 80% of them seen once, and the ten largest clones take about 0.014%. These data also featured in a second study, about human thymus T cells.

Input material: thymocytes. The receptor source for this set is a boy in the first two years of life with a congenital heart defect.

The chain joins TRBV30 to TRBJ2-7; D is perhaps TRBD1 (8 bases). The CDR3 consists of 17 residues. Deletions cut 0 bases from V and 2 bases from J, with 20 bases between. Looked up from germline, CDR1 is GTSNPN and CDR2 is SVGIG (reference sequence). CDR3 region: CAWSVQGGGGGTYEQYF. CDR3 sequence (DNA): TGTGCCTGGAGTGTACAGGGGGGGGGTGGCGGGACCTACGAGCAGTACTTC.

The V call is TRBV5-1, the J call TRBJ2-3; 13 positions agree with TRBD2. The length of the CDR3 is 18 residues. J gave up 0 bases and V 1 base, and 5 bases lay outside the gene matches. CDR1 and CDR2 from the germline V gene are SGHRS and YFSETQ. CDR3: CASSLPGTSGDSTDTQYF. The CDR3 nucleotides are TGCGCCAGCAGCTTGCCAGGGACTAGCGGGGATAGCACAGATACGCAGTATTTT. The full variable domain, rest sourced from reference TRBV5-1 and TRBJ2-3, is KAGVTQTPRYLIKTRGQQVTLSCSPISGHRSVSWYQQTPGQGLQFLFEYFSETQRNKGNFPGRFSGRQFSNSRSEMNVSTLELGDSALYLCASSLPGTSGDSTDTQYFGPGTRLTVL.

A word on this clone: Germline is not matched at one junction end, which may reflect a read error. This chain connects TRBV28 to TRBJ2-5; TRBD1 matches at 9 bases. Germline CDR1 MDHEN, CDR2 SYDVKM. The CDR3 loop spans 14 amino acids. The CDR3 DNA reads as TGTGCCAGCACTTTACAGGGGGCCGGGGAGACCCAGTACTTC. Translated, it gives CASTLQGAGETQYF.

The chain combines TRBV9 with TRBJ2-1; 9 bases line up with TRBD1. The CDR3 contains 15 residues. The germline CDR1 and CDR2 sequences are SGDLS and YYNGEE. The J segment lost 5 bases and the V segment lost 6 bases, leaving 9 bases of the junction unmatched. The DNA for the CDR3 is TGTGCCAGCACCCCCCGGGACAGGGAGGACAATGAGCAGTTCTTC. Protein product: CASTPRDREDNEQFF.

This chain joins TRBV6-6 and TRBJ2-1, with 7 nucleotides matching TRBD2. Per germline, CDR1 MNHNY and CDR2 SVGAGI (reference sequence). The CDR3 runs to 13 residues. The V gene end was trimmed by 8 bases and the J gene end by 9 bases; junction bases not matched to a gene: 10. The CDR3 DNA follows: TGTGCCAGCGGGGAGGGCGTACATGGTGAGCAGTTCTTC. This translates into CASGEGVHGEQFF.

This chain connects TRBV14 to TRBJ2-7; 8 bases are shared with TRBD2. CDR3 size: 15 residues. J lost 0 bases, V lost 2 bases, and 3 bases had no gene match. CDR1 and CDR2 from the germline V gene are SGHDN and FVKESK. The CDR3 bases are TGTGCCAGCAGCCAAAGCGGGGGCTTCTCCTACGAGCAGTACTTC. This codes for CASSQSGGFSYEQYF.

V and J are TRBV5-6 and TRBJ1-1; TRBD1 matches 8 bases. Germline-derived CDR1 and CDR2 are SGHDT and YYEEEE. V lost 9 bases to trimming and J lost 1 base; unmatched junction nucleotides: 11. CDR3 length: 15 amino acids. The DNA for the CDR3 is TGTGCCACCTCACCGATAGGGACAGGGAACACTGAAGCTTTCTTT. This gives the protein CATSPIGTGNTEAFF.

The chain is built from TRBV14 and TRBJ2-1; D might be TRBD1 (5 bases). Per germline, CDR1 SGHDN and CDR2 FVKESK. The ends were cut back, 4 bases at V and 4 bases at J, with 11 bases in the middle. This CDR3 is built from 14 residues. The CDR3 here is CASSPRPGYNEQFF. CDR3 in DNA: TGTGCCAGCAGCCCGCGTCCAGGGTACAATGAGCAGTTCTTC. Variable domain in full (rest from reference TRBV14 and TRBJ2-1): EAGVTQFPSHSVIEKGQTVTLRCDPISGHDNLYWYRRVMGKEIKFLLHFVKESKQDESGMPNNRFLAERTGGTYSTLKVQPAELEDSGVYFCASSPRPGYNEQFFGPGTRLTVL.

This clone is a singleton in its sample. The chain combines TRBV10-3 with TRBJ2-5, with TRBD1 as a possible D gene (6 bases). The J call may be mistaken, given a closer DNA end match to TRBJ2-7. This CDR3 has 14 residues. CDR1 and CDR2 from the germline V gene are ENHRY and SYGVKD. This chain's CDR3 is CAPEPAGASYEQYF. The CDR3 DNA reads TGTGCCCCAGAGCCCGCAGGGGCTTCCTACGAGCAGTACTTC.

The table lists this clone with a few counts. This chain connects TRBV5-4 to TRBJ2-7; TRBD2 matches at 10 bases. After removal of 0 bases from V and 1 base from J, the junction contained 10 bases not matched to a gene. Germline CDR1 reads SGHNT; CDR2 reads YYREEE (reference sequence). This CDR3 contains 18 residues. The CDR3 spells CASSLGRPHSGRSYEQYF. For the CDR3, the DNA is TGTGCCAGCAGCTTGGGACGACCCCATAGCGGGAGGTCCTACGAGCAGTACTTC.

Remarks on this clone: Compared with germline, one end of the junction differs, possibly owing to a read error. This rearrangement joins TRBV5-1 to TRBJ2-2; 7 bases fit TRBD2. The CDR3 consists of 15 residues. Germline V gives CDR1 SGHRS, CDR2 YFSETQ. This CDR3 reads CASSSGGTNTGELFF. CDR3 DNA: TGCGCCAGCAGCTCCGGGGGGACGAACACCGGGGAGCTATTTTTT. Full variable domain (outside the CDR3, taken from reference TRBV5-1 and TRBJ2-2): KAGVTQTPRYLIKTRGQQVTLSCSPISGHRSVSWYQQTPGQGLQFLFEYFSETQRNKGNFPGRFSGRQFSNSRSEMNVSTLELGDSALYLCASSSGGTNTGELFFGEGSRLTVL.

J is TRBJ2-1 and V is TRBV28; D may be TRBD2 (6 bases). Trimming stripped 4 bases from V and 4 bases from J, with 14 bases between. The CDR3 sequence is 15 residues long. Per the germline V gene, CDR1 is MDHEN and CDR2 is SYDVKM. CDR3 in amino acids: CASSSQTSRYNEQFF. The CDR3 nucleotides read TGTGCCAGCAGTTCCCAAACTAGCAGATACAATGAGCAGTTCTTC.

The chain carries TRBV27 and TRBJ2-7, with 9 bases fitting TRBD2. The CDR3 is 14 residues long. Germline CDR1 is MNHEY and CDR2 is SMNVEV (reference sequence). The V segment lost 6 bases and the J segment 5 bases; nucleotides outside the gene matches: 8. The CDR3 sequence is CASSISGSFHEQYF. In DNA form, the CDR3 reads TGTGCCAGCAGCATTAGCGGGAGTTTCCACGAGCAGTACTTC.

This chain connects TRBV19 to TRBJ2-3, with 14 bases identical to TRBD2. This CDR3 comprises 18 residues. Trimming cost V 5 bases and J 1 base; bases outside gene matches: 8. Germline loops: CDR1 LNHDA, CDR2 SQIVND (reference sequence). The chain's CDR3 is CASSAGTSGRPGTDTQYF. For the CDR3, the DNA is TGTGCCAGTAGTGCCGGGACTAGCGGGAGACCTGGCACAGATACGCAGTATTTT.

The CDR3 nucleotides read TGTGCCAGTAGTATGAGGGACAGGGGGCAAGAGACCCAGTACTTC. Translation gives CASSMRDRGQETQYF. The chain has TRBV19 and TRBJ2-5, with 11 bases fitting TRBD1. This CDR3 region has 15 residues. V lost 3 bases and J lost 2; bases outside the gene matches: 2. Germline V gene sequence: CDR1 LNHDA, CDR2 SQIVND (reference sequence).

The chain is built from TRBV7-2 and TRBJ1-2; possibly TRBD1 for D (5 bases). The germline CDR1 and CDR2 sequences are SGHTA and FQGNSA. This CDR3 has 11 amino acids. Trimming shortened V by 10 bases and J by 7 bases, and 13 bases separated the two germline ends. The CDR3 here is CAIPGGAGYTF. The CDR3, as DNA: TGTGCCATCCCCGGCGGGGCTGGCTACACCTTC.

The gene calls are TRBV4-1 and TRBJ1-4, with a possible D match to TRBD1 (5 bases). Germline loops: CDR1 MGHRA, CDR2 YSYEKL. Between the trimmed V and J ends, which lost 4 bases and 4 bases, there was a span of 13 bases. The CDR3 is 15 residues long. The CDR3 DNA sequence: TGCGCCAGCAGCCGCCCGGGACTGCTTAATGAAAAACTGTTTTTT. Residues: CASSRPGLLNEKLFF.

This chain connects TRBV7-9 to TRBJ2-5; TRBD1 agrees at 8 bases. Germline V gene data show CDR1 as SEHNR and CDR2 as FQNEAQ (reference sequence). The CDR3 extends over 13 amino acids. Unmatched junction bases numbered 4, after V lost 5 bases and J lost 5 bases. DNA of the CDR3: TGTGCCAGCAGCACGGACAGGGTGGAGACCCAGTACTTC. Protein: CASSTDRVETQYF.

The chain employs TRBV6-4 and TRBJ2-5; 9 bases agree with TRBD1. Losses at the gene ends were 2 bases for V and 3 bases for J; bases not matched to a gene: 4. The CDR3 covers 15 residues. Per germline, CDR1 MRHNA and CDR2 SNTAGT. CDR3 residues: CASSDIRDREETQYF. CDR3 bases: TGTGCCAGCAGTGACATCCGGGACAGGGAAGAGACCCAGTACTTC.

The V gene is TRBV11-2, the J gene TRBJ2-1; 7 nucleotides line up with TRBD2. This CDR3 is built from 14 residues. Germline V gene sequence: CDR1 SGHAT, CDR2 FQNNGV. The CDR3 reads CAIQRDVTSNEQFF. Written as DNA, the CDR3 is TGTGCAATACAGCGGGATGTAACCTCCAATGAGCAGTTCTTC. The full variable domain, rest sourced from reference TRBV11-2 and TRBJ2-1, is EAGVAQSPRYKIIEKRQSVAFWCNPISGHATLYWYQQILGQGPKLLIQFQNNGVVDDSQLPKDRFSAERLKGVDSTLKIQPAKLEDSAVYLCAIQRDVTSNEQFFGPGTRLTVL.

The sample holds a few counts of this clone. The J gene is TRBJ2-4, the V gene TRBV28, with 7 bases lining up with TRBD2. Per germline, CDR1 MDHEN and CDR2 SYDVKM. V was pared by 6 bases and J by 8 bases, with 1 base of the junction left unmatched. The length of the CDR3 is 11 residues. The CDR3 DNA is TGTGCCAGCAGGGGGGGGGACATTCAGTACTTC. This sequence encodes CASRGGDIQYF.

V is TRBV9 and J is TRBJ2-1; 11 bases align to TRBD2. The junction had 11 bases not matched to a gene; V was cut back by 4 bases and J by 8 bases. Germline assignment: CDR1 SGDLS and CDR2 YYNGEE. This CDR3 contains 16 residues. CDR3 nucleotide sequence: TGTGCCAGCAGCCCTCGTAGGCTAGCGGGAGGCGATGAGCAGTTCTTC. This translates into CASSPRRLAGGDEQFF.

This clone was counted between two and nine times. The CDR3 spells CASNIPGGTGELFF. The CDR3 nucleotides are TGTGCCAGCAACATCCCCGGGGGCACCGGGGAGCTGTTTTTT. This chain connects TRBV9 to TRBJ2-2; D is possibly TRBD2 (6 bases). The CDR3 has 14 amino acids. Germline lookup yields CDR1 SGDLS and CDR2 YYNGEE. Trimming took 6 bases from V and 4 from J, leaving 13 bases between them.

This clone appeared once. The rearrangement links TRBV5-6 to TRBJ2-2; weak D call: TRBD2 (6 bases). The CDR3 sequence is 15 residues long. Trimming removed 2 bases at V and 3 bases at J, with 11 bases between. Per germline, CDR1 SGHDT and CDR2 YYEEEE. As DNA, the CDR3 is TGTGCCAGCAGCTTATGGGTAGCGGACACCGGGGAGCTGTTTTTT. Protein product: CASSLWVADTGELFF.